The sequence of this TCR beta chain was determined in a study of PD-1 blockade in classical Hodgkin lymphoma. Germline CDR1 KGHSH, CDR2 LQKENI. V lost 2 bases and J lost 0; bases outside the gene matches: 3. This CDR3 contains 16 residues. Method: immunoSEQ multiplex PCR; TCRdb's copy keeps in-frame clones and lacks some. Among 30,000 to 35,000 clones listed, roughly 80% were seen once. Time point specified: cycle 4 day 1 (C4D1), after less than 7 weeks of nivolumab. With no exception, relapse followed autologous stem cell transplantation in all patients, and brentuximab vedotin exposure varied. With magnetic negative selection, CD4+ T cells were purified from PBMCs that had been thawed.

The chain uses TRBV18 and TRBJ2-5; TRBD2 agrees at 10 bases. This receptor was taken from a human donor with classical Hodgkin lymphoma. Source: CD4+ T cells from blood, taken before the fourth cycle of nivolumab. The CDR3 spells CASSPGSGGNQETQYF. CDR3 coding DNA: TGTGCCAGCTCACCAGGTAGCGGGGGGAACCAAGAGACCCAGTACTTC.